These 10 T cell receptor beta chains originate from one sample sequenced in a study of cytomegalovirus exposure and HLA in healthy donors. PCR involved 60 Vbeta and 13 Jbeta primers. The assay was immunoSEQ multiplex PCR, and TCRdb's table has in-frame clones only and misses some. The sample shows hundreds of thousands of clones, roughly 85% of them seen only once. Material for sequencing was PBMCs. These receptors were collected from a male donor in good health and CMV-seronegative.

This chain joins TRBV5-6 and TRBJ2-3; TRBD2 aligns across 7 bases. Losses at the gene ends were 3 bases for V and 4 bases for J; bases not matched to a gene: 14. Germline assignment: CDR1 SGHDT and CDR2 YYEEEE. This CDR3 comprises 17 residues. The CDR3 nucleotides read TGTGCCAGCAGCTCAGTAGGACTAGAAGGGTTCCCAGATACGCAGTATTTT. It specifies CASSSVGLEGFPDTQYF.

This clone appeared a single time. The gene calls are TRBV5-1 and TRBJ1-3; TRBD1 agrees at 7 bases. This CDR3 is 14 amino acids long. CDR1 and CDR2 from the germline V gene are SGHRS and YFSETQ. V was pared by 0 bases and J by 3 bases, with 0 bases of the junction left unmatched. The CDR3 nucleotides read TGCGCCAGCAGCTTGGGACAGGGTGGAAACACCATATATTTT. Translated, it gives CASSLGQGGNTIYF.

This clone was observed once. V is TRBV6-1 and J is TRBJ2-7; 10 bases map to TRBD1. Germline V CDR1 and CDR2: MNHNS, SASEGT. CDR3 length: 15 residues. V was pared by 6 bases and J by 3 bases, with 8 bases of the junction left unmatched. CDR3 coding DNA: TGTGCCAGCAGCCGGGGGACAGGGGATTTCTACGAGCAGTACTTC. Its protein product is CASSRGTGDFYEQYF.

This clone has only one observation. V gene TRBV19 combines with J gene TRBJ2-7; 7 nucleotides agree with TRBD2. The CDR3 extends over 14 amino acids. Germline V gene lookup returns CDR1 LNHDA and CDR2 SQIVND (reference sequence). V lost 5 bases to trimming and J lost 5 bases; unmatched junction nucleotides: 9. The CDR3 DNA reads as TGTGCCAGTAGTCTAACTAGCGCAGTACACGAGCAGTACTTC. Its protein product is CASSLTSAVHEQYF.

The chain uses TRBV4-2 and TRBJ2-7; TRBD1 is a possible D gene (6 bases). The CDR3 runs 16 residues. The germline CDR1 and CDR2 sequences are LGHNA and YNFKEQ. Trimming pared 0 bases from V and 0 bases from J, leaving 12 bases between. The CDR3 reads CASSQDRGHSSYEQYF. The CDR3 DNA is TGTGCCAGCAGCCAAGATAGGGGACACAGCTCCTACGAGCAGTACTTC.

The rearrangement joins TRBV11-2 to TRBJ2-5, with TRBD2 matching over 7 bases. Germline loops: CDR1 SGHAT, CDR2 FQNNGV. CDR3 length: 18 residues. The V segment lost 5 bases and the J segment 1 base; nucleotides outside the gene matches: 16. For the CDR3, the DNA is TGTGCCAGCAGCCCCTCCCACGCGGGGGAGGCAGGCCAAGAGACCCAGTACTTC. This codes for CASSPSHAGEAGQETQYF. The full variable domain, in which reference TRBV11-2 and TRBJ2-5 provide the parts outside the CDR3, is EAGVAQSPRYKIIEKRQSVAFWCNPISGHATLYWYQQILGQGPKLLIQFQNNGVVDDSQLPKDRFSAERLKGVDSTLKIQPAKLEDSAVYLCASSPSHAGEAGQETQYFGPGTRLLVL.

The J gene is TRBJ1-1, the V gene TRBV2; D remains unclear. The V gene lost 8 bases and the J gene lost 1 base, with 17 bases spanning the gap. The germline CDR1 and CDR2 sequences are SNHLY and FYNNEI. The CDR3 runs 15 residues. The CDR3 DNA reads as TGTGCCAGCCCTAGTCGGGCAGCGGGGAACACTGAAGCTTTCTTT. Encoded protein: CASPSRAAGNTEAFF.

The rearrangement links TRBV7-9 to TRBJ2-5; 8 nucleotides align to TRBD2. Germline V gene lookup returns CDR1 SEHNR and CDR2 FQNEAQ (reference sequence). This CDR3 contains 13 residues. V shed 6 bases and J 5 bases; nucleotides not matched to a gene: 5. CDR3 sequence reads: CASRTSGHETQYF. The DNA for the CDR3 is TGTGCCAGCAGAACTAGCGGCCACGAGACCCAGTACTTC.

The genes are TRBV7-9 and TRBJ2-7; TRBD1 agrees at 7 bases. CDR3 length: 13 amino acids. J gave up 2 bases and V 5 bases, and 3 bases lay outside the gene matches. CDR1 is SEHNR, CDR2 FQNEAQ, per germline (reference sequence). DNA for the CDR3: TGTGCCAGCAGCCGACAGGGAACCTACGAGCAGTACTTC. This translates into CASSRQGTYEQYF.

About this clone itself: At one end the junction does not follow the germline gene, possibly because of a read error. The chain's CDR3 is CASSESEGARRF. DNA of the CDR3: TGTGCCAGCAGTGAGTCCGAGGGAGCCCGGAGGTTC. The chain couples TRBV6-1 to TRBJ2-4; possible D gene TRBD2, 5 bases. Germline CDR1 MNHNS, CDR2 SASEGT. This CDR3 contains 12 residues.